This passage covers 12 T cell receptor beta chains from one sample sequenced in a study of T cells in Graves' hyperthyroidism and ophthalmopathy. It was RNA transcripts that yielded the amplified TCR beta CDR3 regions. RT-PCR in the first round (using the HTBI primer set) targeted the TCR CDR3. TCRdb analysed the multiplex PCR reads with MiXCR anew, one entry per CDR3 protein. Of 500,000 to 600,000 distinct CDR3 sequences in the sample, 40% to 55% were seen once. Sequencing was done on a sample of peripheral blood or thyroid tissue (not recorded which). These TCRs come from a woman under 30 with Graves' hyperthyroidism.

V is TRBV2 and J is TRBJ1-2; D uncertain. The CDR3 contains 16 residues. V shed 1 base and J shed 4 bases, with 16 bases lying between them. The germline CDR1 and CDR2 sequences are SNHLY and FYNNEI. The CDR3 loop is CASSEDSGNPGYGYTF. The CDR3 nucleotides read TGTGCCAGCAGTGAAGACAGTGGTAACCCGGGCTATGGCTACACCTTC.

In regard to this clonotype: One junction end does not reproduce the germline sequence, and a read error may be involved. The V and J genes are TRBV7-3 and TRBJ1-4, with TRBD1 identical over 7 bases. CDR3 size: 14 residues. The V gene's germline CDR1 is SGHTA and CDR2 FQGTGA. The CDR3 coding sequence is TGCGCCAGCAGCTTAGAAGGGACAGATGAAAAACTGTTTTTT. Amino acids: CASSLEGTDEKLFF.

This clonotype was counted ten times or more. The chain recombines TRBV30 with TRBJ2-5; D is possibly TRBD1 or TRBD2 (5 bases each). The germline V gene has CDR1 GTSNPN and CDR2 SVGIG (reference sequence). Trimming took 0 bases from V and 4 from J, leaving 12 bases between them. The CDR3 runs 14 residues. The CDR3 protein is CAWSVSAGRETQYF. DNA of the CDR3: TGTGCCTGGAGTGTTTCGGCAGGGAGAGAGACCCAGTACTTC.

The gene calls are TRBV10-1 and TRBJ2-3, with D tentatively TRBD1 or TRBD2 (5 bases each). The CDR3 consists of 13 residues. The germline CDR1 and CDR2 sequences are WNHNN and SYGVQD (reference sequence). V lost 1 base, J lost 5 bases, and 7 bases lay in between. The CDR3 region has the DNA TGCGCCAGCAGTGAGTTGGGGGTAGATACGCAGTATTTT. This codes for CASSELGVDTQYF.

This clonotype showed up just a few times. The chain links TRBV4-1 to TRBJ2-7; a possible D gene is TRBD2 (6 bases). The CDR3 is 14 residues long. V dropped 4 bases and J dropped 5 bases, with 15 bases sitting between them. Germline CDR1 is MGHRA and CDR2 is YSYEKL. CDR3 sequence (DNA): TGCGCCAGCAGCCCGCGAGGGAGGTGGGACGAGCAGTACTTC. This sequence encodes CASSPRGRWDEQYF.

The chain carries TRBV20-1 and TRBJ1-1, with 8 bases aligning to TRBD1. With 1 base clipped from V and 4 bases from J, the junction kept 11 bases outside the gene matches. The V gene's germline CDR1 is DFQATT and CDR2 SNEGSKA (reference sequence). The CDR3 runs to 16 residues. The CDR3 sequence is CSARGTGLVIGTEAFF. For the CDR3, the DNA is TGCAGTGCTAGAGGGACAGGGTTGGTCATCGGCACTGAAGCTTTCTTT.

The V gene is TRBV20-1, the J gene TRBJ2-3; 10 bases line up with TRBD1. Germline CDR1 reads DFQATT; CDR2 reads SNEGSKA (reference sequence). V lost 5 bases to trimming and J lost 5 bases; unmatched junction nucleotides: 4. The CDR3 length is 13 residues. The CDR3 coding sequence is TGCAGTGCTTGGGACAGGGGTGTAGATACGCAGTATTTT. Amino acid sequence: CSAWDRGVDTQYF.

The chain recombines TRBV7-3 with TRBJ1-1, with 7 bases matching TRBD1. With 5 bases clipped from V and 1 base from J, the junction kept 13 bases outside the gene matches. The CDR3 has 17 amino acids. Germline values: CDR1 SGHTA, CDR2 FQGTGA. CDR3 loop: CASSRGQVSFGNTEAFF. CDR3 nucleotide sequence: TGTGCCAGCAGCCGCGGACAGGTATCATTTGGGAACACTGAAGCTTTCTTT.

This clonotype was counted once. This rearrangement joins TRBV7-6 to TRBJ2-7; 8 positions match TRBD1. CDR1 is SGHVS and CDR2 is FNYEAQ in the germline V gene. The CDR3 consists of 11 residues. V lost 9 bases and J lost 3; bases outside the gene matches: 1. CDR3 protein: CARTGDYEQYF. CDR3 DNA sequence: TGTGCCAGGACAGGGGACTACGAGCAGTACTTC.

V is TRBV7-9 and J is TRBJ2-1; TRBD1 matches 7 bases. Looked up from germline, CDR1 is SEHNR and CDR2 is FQNEAQ (reference sequence). The CDR3 covers 15 residues. V shed 5 bases and J 5 bases; nucleotides not matched to a gene: 9. CDR3 DNA sequence: TGTGCCAGCAGCAGAGAGCCAGGGGGACACAATGAGCAGTTCTTC. It encodes CASSREPGGHNEQFF.

In its sample, this clonotype was seen many times. The chain links TRBV4-3 to TRBJ1-1; no clear D. This CDR3 has 13 amino acids. CDR1 and CDR2 from the germline V gene are LGHNA and YSLEER. The V end was cut by 0 bases, the J end by 1 base, with 3 bases between. CDR3 loop: CASSQDSNTEAFF. In nucleotides, the CDR3 is TGCGCCAGCAGCCAAGATTCGAACACTGAAGCTTTCTTT.

This clonotype was counted many times. The V and J genes are TRBV5-6 and TRBJ1-4, with TRBD1 as a possible D gene (6 bases). Germline lookup yields CDR1 SGHDT and CDR2 YYEEEE. The ends were cut back, 4 bases at V and 0 bases at J, with 10 bases in the middle. This CDR3 has 15 residues. For the CDR3, the DNA is TGTGCCAGCAGCGAGACAGGCCCAACTAATGAAAAACTGTTTTTT. Amino acids: CASSETGPTNEKLFF.